This T cell receptor (beta chain) was identified during a study of blood T cell repertoires in COVID-19. On the study more broadly: Whether acute or convalescent, the COVID-19 samples came from the United States, Italy and Spain. Sample material is recorded as cDNA or gDNA derived from T cells, B-cell-depleted T cells, or PBMCs.

Those enrolled, adults aged about 18 to 89 years, came from roughly 23 US areas. Per the original methods: Counts of nucleated cells, estimated from reference gene primer amplification, were obtained. The protocol was immunoSEQ multiplex PCR, while the TCRdb copy is restricted to in-frame clones and leaves out a portion. V and J calls and clone size are copied from that table; D and trimming were computed from the DNA. Here the sample spans 150,000 to 200,000 clones, approximately 80% being singletons. The germline gives CDR1 SGHVS, CDR2 FQNEAQ. The CDR3 sequence is 17 residues long. The V segment lost 4 bases and the J segment 4 bases; nucleotides outside the gene matches: 8.

The TCR sequence derives from a man aged 60 to 69 who had been exposed to COVID-19. This chain uses TRBV7-8 with TRBJ2-3; the match to TRBD2 covers 13 bases. Sequenced input: PBMCs or T cells enriched from blood (not recorded which). The CDR3 DNA reads as TGTGCCAGCAGCTCACTAACTAGCGGGAGGGCCGCAGATACGCAGTATTTT. Its protein product is CASSSLTSGRAADTQYF.